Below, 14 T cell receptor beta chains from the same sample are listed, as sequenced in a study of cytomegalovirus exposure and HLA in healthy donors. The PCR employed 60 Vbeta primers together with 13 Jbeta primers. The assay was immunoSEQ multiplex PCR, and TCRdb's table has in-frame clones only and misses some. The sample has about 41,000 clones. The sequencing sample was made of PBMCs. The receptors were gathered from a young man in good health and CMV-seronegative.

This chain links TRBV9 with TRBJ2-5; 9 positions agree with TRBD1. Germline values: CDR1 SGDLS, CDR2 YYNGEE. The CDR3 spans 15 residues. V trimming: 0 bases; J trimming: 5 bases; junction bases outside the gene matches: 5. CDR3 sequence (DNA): TGTGCCAGCAGCGTAGGGGGACAGGGAGGGGAGACCCAGTACTTC. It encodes CASSVGGQGGETQYF. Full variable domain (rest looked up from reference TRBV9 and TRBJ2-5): DSGVTQTPKHLITATGQRVTLRCSPRSGDLSVYWYQQSLDQGLQFLIQYYNGEERAKGNILERFSAQQFPDLHSELNLSSLELGDSALYFCASSVGGQGGETQYFGPGTRLLVL.

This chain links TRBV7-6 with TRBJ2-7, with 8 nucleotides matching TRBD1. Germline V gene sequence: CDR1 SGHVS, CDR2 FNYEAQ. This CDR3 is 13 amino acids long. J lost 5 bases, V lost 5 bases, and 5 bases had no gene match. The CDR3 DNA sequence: TGTGCCAGCAGCCAACAGGACAGGGACGAGCAGTACTTC. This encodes CASSQQDRDEQYF.

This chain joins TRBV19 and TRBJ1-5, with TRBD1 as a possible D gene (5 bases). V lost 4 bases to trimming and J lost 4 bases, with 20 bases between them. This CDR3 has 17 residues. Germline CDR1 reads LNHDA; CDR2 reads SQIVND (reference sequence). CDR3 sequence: CASSTRGGRRSNQPQHF. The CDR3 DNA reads TGTGCCAGTAGTACCCGCGGGGGTAGAAGGAGTAATCAGCCCCAGCATTTT.

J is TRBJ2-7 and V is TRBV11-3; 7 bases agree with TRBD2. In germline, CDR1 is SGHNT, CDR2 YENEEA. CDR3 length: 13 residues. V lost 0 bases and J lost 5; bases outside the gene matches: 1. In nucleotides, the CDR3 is TGTGCCAGCAGCTTAGAGGGGAGGGACGAGCAGTACTTC. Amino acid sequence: CASSLEGRDEQYF.

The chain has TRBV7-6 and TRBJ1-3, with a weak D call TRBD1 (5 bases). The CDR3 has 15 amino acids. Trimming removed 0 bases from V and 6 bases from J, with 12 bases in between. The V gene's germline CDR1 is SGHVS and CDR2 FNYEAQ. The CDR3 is CASSLAPGVENTIYF. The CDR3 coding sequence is TGTGCCAGCAGCTTAGCGCCGGGGGTCGAAAACACCATATATTTT.

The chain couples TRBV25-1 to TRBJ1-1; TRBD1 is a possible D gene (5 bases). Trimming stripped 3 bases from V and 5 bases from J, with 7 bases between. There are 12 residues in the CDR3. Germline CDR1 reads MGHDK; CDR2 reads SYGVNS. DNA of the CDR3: TGTGCCAGCAGTGATCGGGGGACTGAAGCTTTCTTT. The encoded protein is CASSDRGTEAFF.

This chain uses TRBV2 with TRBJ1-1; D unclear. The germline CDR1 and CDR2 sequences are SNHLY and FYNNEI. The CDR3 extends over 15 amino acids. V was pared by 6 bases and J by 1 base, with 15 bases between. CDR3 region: CASRRENAGNTEAFF. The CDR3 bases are TGTGCCAGCAGACGAGAGAACGCAGGGAACACTGAAGCTTTCTTT.

CDR3 region: CASSETRVAQPQHF. The CDR3 nucleotides read TGTGCCAGCAGTGAGACTCGGGTGGCGCAGCCCCAGCATTTT. This chain links TRBV6-1 with TRBJ1-5, with D unclear. With 3 bases removed from V and 7 bases from J, the gap between germline ends came to 13 bases. In germline, CDR1 is MNHNS, CDR2 SASEGT. The CDR3 has 14 residues.

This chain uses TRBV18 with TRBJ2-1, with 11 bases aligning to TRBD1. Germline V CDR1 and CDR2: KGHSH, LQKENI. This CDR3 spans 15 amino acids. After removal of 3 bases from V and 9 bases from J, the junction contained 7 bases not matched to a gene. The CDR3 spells CASSPGTGGISEQFF. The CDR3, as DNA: TGTGCCAGCTCACCTGGGACAGGGGGGATTAGTGAGCAGTTCTTC. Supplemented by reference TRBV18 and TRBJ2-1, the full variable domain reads NAGVMQNPRHLVRRRGQEARLRCSPMKGHSHVYWYRQLPEEGLKFMVYLQKENIIDESGMPKERFSAEFPKEGPSILRIQQVVRGDSAAYFCASSPGTGGISEQFFGPGTRLTVL.

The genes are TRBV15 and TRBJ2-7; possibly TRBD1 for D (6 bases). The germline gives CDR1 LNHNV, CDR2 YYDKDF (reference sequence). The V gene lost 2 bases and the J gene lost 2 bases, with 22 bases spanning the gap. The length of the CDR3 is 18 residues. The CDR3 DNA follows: TGTGCCACCAGCAGAATTCTTACTTCGACAGGAAATACCTACGAGCAGTACTTC. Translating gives CATSRILTSTGNTYEQYF.

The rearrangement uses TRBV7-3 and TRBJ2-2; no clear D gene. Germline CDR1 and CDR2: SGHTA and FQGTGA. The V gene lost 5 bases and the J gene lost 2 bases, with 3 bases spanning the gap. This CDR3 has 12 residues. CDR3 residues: CASSLNTGELFF. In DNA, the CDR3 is TGTGCCAGCAGCCTAAACACCGGGGAGCTGTTTTTT. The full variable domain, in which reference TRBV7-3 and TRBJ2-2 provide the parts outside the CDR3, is GAGVSQTPSNKVTEKGKYVELRCDPISGHTALYWYRQSLGQGPEFLIYFQGTGAADDSGLPNDRFFAVRPEGSVSTLKIQRTERGDSAVYLCASSLNTGELFFGEGSRLTVL.

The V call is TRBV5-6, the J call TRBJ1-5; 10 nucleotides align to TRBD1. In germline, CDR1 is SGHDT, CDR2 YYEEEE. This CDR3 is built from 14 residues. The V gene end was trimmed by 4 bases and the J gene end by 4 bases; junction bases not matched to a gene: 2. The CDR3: CASSRDRGNQPQHF. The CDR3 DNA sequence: TGTGCCAGCAGCCGGGACAGGGGTAATCAGCCCCAGCATTTT.

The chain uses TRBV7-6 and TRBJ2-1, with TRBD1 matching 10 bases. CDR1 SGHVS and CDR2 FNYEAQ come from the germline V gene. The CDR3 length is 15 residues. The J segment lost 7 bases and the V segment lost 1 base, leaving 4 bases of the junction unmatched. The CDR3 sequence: CASSLGQGARNEQFF. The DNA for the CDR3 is TGTGCCAGCAGCTTAGGACAGGGGGCAAGGAATGAGCAGTTCTTC. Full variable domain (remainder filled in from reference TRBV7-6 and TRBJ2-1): GAGVSQSPRYKVTKRGQDVALRCDPISGHVSLYWYRQALGQGPEFLTYFNYEAQQDKSGLPNDRFSAERPEGSISTLTIQRTEQRDSAMYRCASSLGQGARNEQFFGPGTRLTVL.

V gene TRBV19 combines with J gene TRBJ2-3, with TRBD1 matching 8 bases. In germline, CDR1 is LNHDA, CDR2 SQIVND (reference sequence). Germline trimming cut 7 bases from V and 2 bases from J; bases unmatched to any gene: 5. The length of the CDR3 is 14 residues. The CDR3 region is CASKGTGDTDTQYF. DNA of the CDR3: TGTGCCAGTAAGGGGACAGGAGACACAGATACGCAGTATTTT.